This entry lists 9 T cell receptor beta chains sequenced from one sample in a study of neoadjuvant anti-PD-1 for oral cavity cancer. The protocol was immunoSEQ multiplex PCR, while the TCRdb copy is restricted to in-frame clones and leaves out a portion. Here the sample spans about 16,000 clones, around 60% being singletons. Sample: PBMCs, taken before nivolumab (anti-PD-1) treatment. These receptor sequences come from a person aged 35 to 85 with oral cavity squamous cell carcinoma.

The V gene is TRBV6-5, the J gene TRBJ2-7; no firm D call. This CDR3 region has 13 residues. V gave up 2 bases and J gave up 4 bases, with 9 bases separating them. The V gene's germline CDR1 is MNHEY and CDR2 SVGAGI. The CDR3 protein is CASSYGAQYEQYF. The CDR3 nucleotides read TGTGCCAGCAGTTACGGAGCCCAGTACGAGCAGTACTTC.

This clone was observed a few times. The V call is TRBV7-9, the J call TRBJ1-5; 9 bases are a match to TRBD1. V shed 1 base and J 5 bases; nucleotides not matched to a gene: 6. The length of the CDR3 is 16 residues. CDR1 SEHNR and CDR2 FQNEAQ come from the germline V gene (reference sequence). The CDR3: CASSLGRTGADQPQHF. Here the CDR3 DNA reads TGTGCCAGCAGCTTAGGACGGACAGGGGCCGATCAGCCCCAGCATTTT.

This chain links TRBV5-5 with TRBJ2-2; 7 bases line up with TRBD2. CDR1 and CDR2 from the germline V gene are SGHKS and YYEKEE (reference sequence). The CDR3 is 16 amino acids. Trimming removed 4 bases from V and 0 bases from J; junction bases left unmatched: 6. CDR3: CASSSSGFANTGELFF. As DNA, the CDR3 is TGTGCCAGCAGCAGTAGCGGGTTCGCGAACACCGGGGAGCTGTTTTTT.

The genes are TRBV6-1 and TRBJ1-2; tentative D call: TRBD1 (5 bases). Deletions cut 5 bases from V and 1 base from J, with 14 bases between. The CDR3 contains 15 residues. Germline assignment: CDR1 MNHNS and CDR2 SASEGT. CDR3: CASSSPQGLNYGYTF. DNA of the CDR3: TGTGCCAGCAGTTCTCCTCAGGGACTTAACTATGGCTACACCTTC.

This clone was counted between two and nine times. The V and J genes are TRBV10-3 and TRBJ1-5, with a tentative D call TRBD1 (6 bases). CDR1 and CDR2 from the germline V gene are ENHRY and SYGVKD. The CDR3 covers 14 residues. V dropped 5 bases and J dropped 1 base, with 9 bases sitting between them. The CDR3: CAISPGESNQPQHF. CDR3 nucleotides: TGTGCCATCAGTCCAGGGGAAAGCAATCAGCCCCAGCATTTT.

In its sample, this clone was seen once. This chain joins TRBV6-4 and TRBJ2-2; D is unclear. Trimming pared 2 bases from V and 2 bases from J, leaving 3 bases between. Germline V gene data show CDR1 as MRHNA and CDR2 as SNTAGT. The CDR3 has 13 amino acids. CDR3 loop: CASSDKNTGELFF. In DNA, the CDR3 is TGTGCCAGCAGTGACAAAAACACCGGGGAGCTGTTTTTT.

The chain joins TRBV30 to TRBJ2-1; 12 bases are a match to TRBD2. CDR1 and CDR2 (germline): GTSNPN, SVGIG (reference sequence). Trimming at V came to 7 bases and at J to 4 bases, leaving 5 bases not matched to a gene. This CDR3 spans 14 amino acids. In DNA form, the CDR3 reads TGTGCCTTAAACGGACTAGCGGGATACAATGAGCAGTTCTTC. It is translated as CALNGLAGYNEQFF. Together with reference TRBV30 and TRBJ2-1, the CDR3 gives the full variable domain: SQTIHQWPATLVQPVGSPLSLECTVEGTSNPNLYWYRQAAGRGLQLLFYSVGIGQISSEVPQNLSASRPQDRQFILSSKKLLLSDSGFYLCALNGLAGYNEQFFGPGTRLTVL.

The chain carries TRBV6-6 and TRBJ2-3; no clear D. CDR3 length: 13 residues. Germline V gene data show CDR1 as MNHNY and CDR2 as SVGAGI (reference sequence). Trimming removed 5 bases at V and 2 bases at J, with 8 bases between. The chain's CDR3 is CASSRTYTDTQYF. The CDR3 region has the DNA TGTGCCAGCAGTCGGACCTACACAGATACGCAGTATTTT.

This clone has only a few counts. The V and J genes are TRBV7-9 and TRBJ1-3; D not resolved. This CDR3 is 15 amino acids long. Trimming took off 4 bases at V and 2 bases at J, with 12 bases between the two ends. Germline V gene sequence: CDR1 SEHNR, CDR2 FQNEAQ (reference sequence). This CDR3 is CASSWNDAPGNTIYF. The CDR3 coding sequence is TGTGCCAGCAGCTGGAACGACGCGCCTGGAAACACCATATATTTT.